One sample yielded the 30 T cell receptor beta chains listed below, sequenced in a study of human T cells and chemical hapten exposure. Regarding time point: patch test 3, about 24 weeks after DPC sensitization. Regarding treatment: therapeutic diphenylcyclopropenone sensitization with weekly scalp DPC. TCRdb independently ran MiXCR on the RACE reads; one entry per CDR3 protein. The sample holds about 170,000 distinct CDR3 sequences, 28% seen once. The source was whole blood, collected in connection with sensitization to the hapten diphenylcyclopropenone (DPC). These receptors all stem from a woman younger than 35 with alopecia areata. Some clones in this sample may be carry-over from other donors' samples.

This clonotype has only a few counts. The chain recombines TRBV28 with TRBJ1-1; D gene unclear. Per germline, CDR1 MDHEN and CDR2 SYDVKM. V gave up 4 bases and J gave up 3 bases, with 12 bases separating them. The CDR3 consists of 14 residues. CDR3 coding DNA: TGTGCCAGCAGTTCGGGGATAGGTGACACTGAAGCTTTCTTT. Translating it yields CASSSGIGDTEAFF.

This clonotype was seen at least ten times. The chain employs TRBV5-1 and TRBJ2-1; D may correspond to TRBD1 or TRBD2 (5 bases each). V gave up 2 bases and J gave up 1 base, with 10 bases separating them. The CDR3 covers 15 residues. The germline gives CDR1 SGHRS, CDR2 YFSETQ. CDR3 loop: CASSLEGPSYNEQFF. CDR3 DNA: TGCGCCAGCAGCTTAGAGGGGCCGTCCTACAATGAGCAGTTCTTC.

The chain couples TRBV28 to TRBJ2-5; no clear D. The CDR3 has 12 residues. V gave up 6 bases and J gave up 4 bases, with 9 bases separating them. CDR1 and CDR2 from the germline V gene are MDHEN and SYDVKM. CDR3 region: CASSLQTETQYF. The CDR3 DNA sequence: TGTGCCAGCAGCTTGCAGACAGAGACCCAGTACTTC.

This clonotype was recorded many times. The gene calls are TRBV2 and TRBJ1-5; no clear D gene. Germline CDR1 is SNHLY and CDR2 is FYNNEI. The CDR3 has 12 residues. Trimming shortened V by 0 bases and J by 7 bases, and 4 bases separated the two germline ends. CDR3 sequence: CASSEARQPQHF. CDR3 nucleotide sequence: TGTGCCAGCAGTGAAGCCAGGCAGCCCCAGCATTTT.

The chain joins TRBV7-2 to TRBJ2-7, with TRBD1 identical over 7 bases. Germline V gene sequence: CDR1 SGHTA, CDR2 FQGNSA. Trimming removed 5 bases from V and 5 bases from J; junction bases left unmatched: 6. The CDR3 is made up of 13 amino acids. The CDR3 protein is CASSPLQGNEQYF. The CDR3 DNA reads TGTGCCAGCAGCCCCCTACAGGGGAACGAGCAGTACTTC.

This clonotype was observed at least ten times. Written as DNA, the CDR3 is TGCAGCGTTAGAGGCGGGACCTACGAGCAGTACTTC. It specifies CSVRGGTYEQYF. V is TRBV29-1 and J is TRBJ2-7; weak D call: TRBD2 (6 bases). V was clipped by 5 bases and J by 2 bases, with 10 bases between them. This CDR3 contains 12 residues. Germline V CDR1 and CDR2: SQVTM, ANQGSEA.

The chain joins TRBV6-5 to TRBJ2-3; D uncertain. Deletions cut 0 bases from V and 7 bases from J, with 2 bases between. The CDR3 is made up of 11 amino acids. The germline gives CDR1 MNHEY, CDR2 SVGAGI. The CDR3 is CASSYSNTQYF. In DNA form, the CDR3 reads TGTGCCAGCAGTTACTCAAATACGCAGTATTTT.

The chain is built from TRBV29-1 and TRBJ2-7; no definite D call. Germline loops: CDR1 SQVTM, CDR2 ANQGSEA. Trimming removed 2 bases at V and 3 bases at J, with 5 bases between. This CDR3 comprises 11 residues. As DNA, the CDR3 is TGCAGCGTTGAATACAACTACGAGCAGTACTTC. Its protein is CSVEYNYEQYF.

The sample holds a few counts of this clonotype. The V gene is TRBV7-9, the J gene TRBJ2-7, with TRBD2 as a possible D gene (5 bases). V shed 5 bases and J shed 2 bases, with 16 bases lying between them. Germline V gene sequence: CDR1 SEHNR, CDR2 FQNEAQ (reference sequence). The CDR3 contains 15 residues. CDR3 sequence: CASSPLPSRAYEQYF. In DNA form, the CDR3 reads TGTGCCAGCAGCCCCCTCCCGTCGAGGGCCTACGAGCAGTACTTC.

The chain employs TRBV29-1 and TRBJ1-1, with D hard to call. CDR3 size: 11 residues. Trimming removed 6 bases from V and 6 bases from J, with 11 bases in between. CDR1 is SQVTM, CDR2 ANQGSEA, per germline. The CDR3 sequence is CSVVRGSEAFF. In DNA, the CDR3 is TGCAGCGTGGTTAGAGGGTCTGAAGCTTTCTTT.

The CDR3 loop is CASSLTATVNTEAFF. The CDR3 coding sequence is TGTGCCAGCAGTTTAACGGCGACAGTGAACACTGAAGCTTTCTTT. V is TRBV12-3 or TRBV12-4 and J is TRBJ1-1, with D possibly matching TRBD1 (5 bases). Deletions cut 2 bases from V and 0 bases from J, with 10 bases between. The CDR3 is made up of 15 amino acids.

With regard to this clonotype: One end of the junction varies from germline; a read error may be responsible. J is TRBJ2-1 and V is TRBV18, with 8 bases that match TRBD2. CDR1 and CDR2 from the germline V gene are KGHSH and LQKENI. CDR3 length: 16 residues. This chain's CDR3 is CANSPTMGRGGSEQFF. CDR3 sequence (DNA): TGTGCCAACTCACCTACAATGGGACGGGGGGGGTCGGAGCAGTTCTTC.

The chain links TRBV15 to TRBJ2-5, with D possibly matching TRBD1 (5 bases). Germline V gives CDR1 LNHNV, CDR2 YYDKDF (reference sequence). The CDR3 sequence is 13 residues long. Trimming removed 3 bases from V and 2 bases from J, with 7 bases in between. The DNA for the CDR3 is TGTGCCACCAGCAGGACAGTACAAGAGACCCAGTACTTC. This sequence encodes CATSRTVQETQYF.

This clonotype has a single count. The chain recombines TRBV3-1 with TRBJ2-7; 9 nucleotides agree with TRBD2. From germline, CDR1 is LGHDT and CDR2 YNNKEL (reference sequence). The CDR3 has 13 residues. The V and J ends lost 7 bases and 3 bases, in that order; junction bases with no gene match: 4. Here the CDR3 reads CASTTSGYYEQYF. Written as DNA, the CDR3 is TGTGCCAGCACGACTAGCGGATACTACGAGCAGTACTTC.

The chain has TRBV25-1 and TRBJ1-5, with 10 bases fitting TRBD1. V dropped 3 bases and J dropped 4; count of bases not matched to a gene: 3. CDR3 length equals 15 residues. CDR1 and CDR2 from the germline V gene are MGHDK and SYGVNS. The chain's CDR3 is CASSETGGLNQPQHF. CDR3 DNA sequence: TGTGCCAGCAGTGAGACAGGGGGCTTAAATCAGCCCCAGCATTTT.

The chain carries TRBV7-2 and TRBJ1-6, with a weak D call TRBD1 (5 bases). Trimming removed 4 bases from V and 8 bases from J, with 15 bases in between. This CDR3 is 15 amino acids long. Germline values: CDR1 SGHTA, CDR2 FQGNSA. Here the CDR3 DNA reads TGTGCCAGCAGCTCCCTTGGGGGAGGGGATTCACCCCTCCACTTT. This sequence encodes CASSSLGGGDSPLHF. The whole variable domain, remainder taken from reference TRBV7-2 and TRBJ1-6, is GAGVSQSPSNKVTEKGKDVELRCDPISGHTALYWYRQSLGQGLEFLIYFQGNSAPDKSGLPSDRFSAERTGGSVSTLTIQRTQQEDSAVYLCASSSLGGGDSPLHFGNGTRLTVT.

The chain carries TRBV5-1 and TRBJ2-2; D remains ambiguous. V shed 6 bases and J shed 0 bases, with 9 bases lying between them. This CDR3 spans 14 amino acids. The germline V gene encodes CDR1 SGHRS and CDR2 YFSETQ. For the CDR3, the DNA is TGCGCCAGCAAACTGGCAGCGAACACCGGGGAGCTGTTTTTT. Translating it yields CASKLAANTGELFF.

This sequence joins TRBV20-1 and TRBJ2-5; tentatively, D is TRBD2 (6 bases). The germline V and J ends were trimmed by 6 bases and 6 bases, with 20 bases remaining between them. The CDR3 consists of 14 residues. Germline CDR1 DFQATT, CDR2 SNEGSKA (reference sequence). The chain's CDR3 is CSAEPGLPAKTQYF. In nucleotides, the CDR3 is TGCAGTGCCGAACCGGGACTGCCCGCGAAGACCCAGTACTTC.

V usage is TRBV11-1 and J usage is TRBJ1-1; the match to TRBD1 covers 7 bases. Per the germline V gene, CDR1 is SGHAT and CDR2 is FQDESV (reference sequence). CDR3 length: 15 residues. With V trimmed by 2 bases and J by 3 bases, 6 bases remained unmatched. The CDR3 here is CASSLTGAGDTEAFF. The DNA of the CDR3 is TGTGCCAGCAGCTTAACAGGGGCAGGAGACACTGAAGCTTTCTTT.

The chain carries TRBV2 and TRBJ2-5; unclear D gene. Germline V gene data show CDR1 as SNHLY and CDR2 as FYNNEI. V lost 3 bases to trimming and J lost 6 bases, with 5 bases between them. CDR3 length: 11 amino acids. CDR3 sequence: CASSDPQTQYF. In DNA, the CDR3 is TGTGCCAGCAGTGATCCGCAGACCCAGTACTTC.

This clonotype showed up just a few times. The chain has TRBV10-3 and TRBJ2-3; no clear D. Trimming removed 0 bases from V and 4 bases from J, with 11 bases in between. Germline lookup yields CDR1 ENHRY and CDR2 SYGVKD. The CDR3 spans 15 residues. The CDR3 bases are TGTGCCATCAGTGAGTCCCAGAACCCACCAGATACGCAGTATTTT. Translation gives CAISESQNPPDTQYF.

This sequence joins TRBV27 and TRBJ2-1; tentative D call: TRBD2 (6 bases). Germline CDR1 is MNHEY and CDR2 is SMNVEV (reference sequence). The CDR3 sequence is 19 residues long. Between the trimmed V and J ends, which lost 0 bases and 0 bases, there was a span of 18 bases. In DNA, the CDR3 is TGTGCCAGCAGTTTATCGTGGCAAGGGAGGAGGGCCTCCTACAATGAGCAGTTCTTC. Translating gives CASSLSWQGRRASYNEQFF.

This clonotype has just a few counts. The V call is TRBV7-3, the J call TRBJ2-5; D is tentatively TRBD1 or TRBD2 (5 bases each). Germline values: CDR1 SGHTA, CDR2 FQGTGA. CDR3 length equals 14 residues. V gave up 5 bases and J gave up 4 bases, with 14 bases separating them. This CDR3 is CASSLSGARETQYF. CDR3 in DNA: TGTGCCAGCAGCCTATCCGGGGCAAGAGAGACCCAGTACTTC. The whole variable domain, remainder taken from reference TRBV7-3 and TRBJ2-5, is GAGVSQTPSNKVTEKGKYVELRCDPISGHTALYWYRQSLGQGPEFLIYFQGTGAADDSGLPNDRFFAVRPEGSVSTLKIQRTERGDSAVYLCASSLSGARETQYFGPGTRLLVL.

This CDR3 is CATSRDRRGSWNEQFF. The CDR3 DNA is TGTGCCACCAGCAGAGATCGGCGCGGGAGTTGGAATGAGCAGTTCTTC. The chain links TRBV15 to TRBJ2-1; 7 bases match TRBD2. V lost 0 bases and J lost 7; bases outside the gene matches: 9. Germline V CDR1 and CDR2: LNHNV, YYDKDF (reference sequence). This CDR3 is 16 amino acids long.

This clonotype was found many times. J is TRBJ2-2 and V is TRBV20-1; D is perhaps TRBD1 (7 bases). The CDR3 loop spans 13 amino acids. Germline values: CDR1 DFQATT, CDR2 SNEGSKA (reference sequence). V was cut by 5 bases and J by 7 bases, with 14 bases left in between. The CDR3 spells CSAPGGSGGELFF. The DNA of the CDR3 is TGCAGTGCTCCAGGGGGTAGCGGCGGGGAGCTGTTTTTT.

This clonotype came up many times. V usage is TRBV9 and J usage is TRBJ1-4; D unclear. Trimming removed 0 bases from V and 8 bases from J, with 14 bases in between. Germline V lookup: CDR1 SGDLS, CDR2 YYNGEE. The CDR3 has 15 residues. The CDR3 sequence is CASSVADGSREKLFF. CDR3 DNA sequence: TGTGCCAGCAGCGTAGCTGATGGGTCACGCGAAAAACTGTTTTTT.

The chain joins TRBV11-3 to TRBJ2-1; the match to TRBD1 covers 7 bases. The CDR3 loop spans 15 amino acids. Per germline, CDR1 SGHNT and CDR2 YENEEA. V lost 6 bases, J lost 1 base, and 6 bases stayed unmatched. CDR3 DNA sequence: TGTGCCAGCAGAAGGGGGCGTAAATCCTACAATGAGCAGTTCTTC. Amino acids: CASRRGRKSYNEQFF.

J is TRBJ1-5 and V is TRBV29-1, with 9 bases fitting TRBD1. There are 13 residues in the CDR3. The V gene end was trimmed by 8 bases and the J gene end by 4 bases; junction bases not matched to a gene: 6. CDR1 is SQVTM and CDR2 is ANQGSEA in the germline V gene. The CDR3 spells CSTGQGRNQPQHF. The CDR3 nucleotides read TGCAGCACTGGACAGGGGAGAAATCAGCCCCAGCATTTT. Supplemented by reference TRBV29-1 and TRBJ1-5, the full variable domain reads SAVISQKPSRDICQRGTSLTIQCQVDSQVTMMFWYRQQPGQSLTLIATANQGSEATYESGFVIDKFPISRPNLTFSTLTVSNMSPEDSSIYLCSTGQGRNQPQHFGDGTRLSIL.

This chain links TRBV15 with TRBJ1-1; D perhaps matches TRBD1 (5 bases). The CDR3 has 13 residues. Germline lookup yields CDR1 LNHNV and CDR2 YYDKDF (reference sequence). Trimming cost V 0 bases and J 7 bases, with 9 bases left between them. CDR3 in amino acids: CATSRDSGGEAFF. CDR3 sequence (DNA): TGTGCCACCAGCAGAGATTCCGGGGGTGAAGCTTTCTTT.

This clonotype was observed a handful of times. The rearrangement joins TRBV7-9 to TRBJ2-1, with a tentative D call TRBD1 (5 bases). The CDR3 length is 13 residues. The germline V and J ends were trimmed by 3 bases and 9 bases, with 12 bases remaining between them. Germline CDR1 SEHNR, CDR2 FQNEAQ (reference sequence). The CDR3 DNA reads TGTGCCAGCAGCTTGACAGCTTCCGTTGAGCAGTTCTTC. Encoded protein: CASSLTASVEQFF.